This T cell receptor beta chain was found in a study of tumor-infiltrating lymphocytes in oesophageal squamous cell carcinoma. CDR3 size: 12 residues. Germline V lookup: CDR1 SGHTA, CDR2 FQGNSA. MiXCR was run by TCRdb on the PCR reads, yielding one entry per CDR3 protein. This sample has about 10,000 distinct CDR3 sequences, with roughly 60% found just once. The TCR was taken from a male donor with esophageal squamous cell carcinoma. The sequenced sample consisted of esophageal tumor tissue. The rearrangement links TRBV7-2 to TRBJ2-7, with a weak D call TRBD2 (7 bases). The tail of the sequence fits TRBJ2-1 better, so the J call may be wrong. Written as DNA, the CDR3 is TGTGCCAGCAGTTGGGGGGGGGGCTCGCAGTTCTTC. Translated, it gives CASSWGGGSQFF.